The 7 T cell receptor beta chains reported below all come from one sample, sequenced in a study of response to subunit inactivated influenza vaccine. TCRdb independently ran MiXCR on the RT-PCR reads; one entry per CDR3 protein. The repertoire has some 500,000 distinct CDR3 sequences, over 25% of them found once; the top ten carry around 1.8%. This specimen consisted of CD4+ T cells sorted from PBMCs, obtained about 5 days after vaccination. Source of these receptors: a man aged 45-65 years who received an inactivated influenza vaccine.

The chain joins TRBV20-1 to TRBJ2-2; 10 nucleotides line up with TRBD2. V lost 6 bases, J lost 5 bases, and 12 bases stayed unmatched. From germline, CDR1 is DFQATT and CDR2 SNEGSKA (reference sequence). This CDR3 is built from 16 residues. The CDR3 bases are TGCAGTGCAGGGTTACTAGCGGGAAGTCGGACCGGGGAGCTGTTTTTT. This sequence encodes CSAGLLAGSRTGELFF.

This clonotype was picked up a small number of times. This sequence joins TRBV5-1 and TRBJ2-1; possible D gene TRBD1, 6 bases. CDR1 and CDR2 from the germline V gene are SGHRS and YFSETQ. Trimming shortened V by 4 bases and J by 5 bases, and 16 bases separated the two germline ends. This CDR3 contains 15 residues. The CDR3 reads CASSVGHPSDNEQFF. The CDR3 region has the DNA TGCGCCAGCAGCGTGGGACATCCCAGCGACAATGAGCAGTTCTTC.

This clonotype was found a few times. The chain combines TRBV7-2 with TRBJ2-3; 8 nucleotides agree with TRBD2. J lost 6 bases, V lost 1 base, and 6 bases had no gene match. Germline-derived CDR1 and CDR2 are SGHTA and FQGNSA. The CDR3 contains 15 residues. DNA for the CDR3: TGTGCCAGCAGCTTAGGACGCGGGAGGCGGGATACGCAGTATTTT. It is translated as CASSLGRGRRDTQYF. The full variable domain, with the rest looked up from reference TRBV7-2 and TRBJ2-3, is GAGVSQSPSNKVTEKGKDVELRCDPISGHTALYWYRQSLGQGLEFLIYFQGNSAPDKSGLPSDRFSAERTGGSVSTLTIQRTQQEDSAVYLCASSLGRGRRDTQYFGPGTRLTVL.

This clonotype showed up just a few times. The chain recombines TRBV5-5 with TRBJ2-7, with D possibly being TRBD1 or TRBD2 (5 bases each). There are 15 residues in the CDR3. CDR1 SGHKS and CDR2 YYEKEE come from the germline V gene (reference sequence). V gave up 4 bases and J gave up 11 bases, with 25 bases separating them. CDR3 protein: CASSVSGISPLREYF. The CDR3 DNA reads as TGTGCCAGCAGCGTATCCGGGATCTCTCCTCTCAGGGAGTACTTC. Using reference TRBV5-5 and TRBJ2-7 for the parts outside the CDR3, the full variable domain is DAGVTQSPTHLIKTRGQQVTLRCSPISGHKSVSWYQQVLGQGPQFIFQYYEKEERGRGNFPDRFSARQFPNYSSELNVNALLLGDSALYLCASSVSGISPLREYFGPGTRLTVT.

The chain uses TRBV12-3 or TRBV12-4 and TRBJ2-3, with a weak D call TRBD1 (6 bases). V lost 6 bases and J lost 5, with 15 bases in between. This CDR3 has 14 residues. The CDR3 reads CASREGWTEDTQYF. The CDR3, as DNA: TGTGCCAGCAGAGAGGGGTGGACAGAAGATACGCAGTATTTT.

This clonotype was picked up a small number of times. The CDR3 sequence is CASSSRLAGGAPRRGKQYF. DNA of the CDR3: TGTGCCAGCAGTTCTCGACTAGCGGGGGGCGCCCCGCGACGAGGAAAGCAGTACTTC. The rearrangement links TRBV28 to TRBJ2-7; 13 positions match TRBD2. The CDR3 runs 19 residues. Germline V CDR1 and CDR2: MDHEN, SYDVKM. The V and J ends lost 4 bases and 8 bases, in that order; junction bases with no gene match: 20.

In its sample, this clonotype was seen many times. The chain employs TRBV12-3 or TRBV12-4 and TRBJ2-3, with D possibly TRBD2 on 6 matching bases. V lost 2 bases and J 0 bases, leaving 15 bases between the germline ends. CDR3 length: 17 residues. DNA for the CDR3: TGTGCCAGCAGTTTATACGGGGGACCCACTAGCACAGATACGCAGTATTTT. Its translation is CASSLYGGPTSTDTQYF.